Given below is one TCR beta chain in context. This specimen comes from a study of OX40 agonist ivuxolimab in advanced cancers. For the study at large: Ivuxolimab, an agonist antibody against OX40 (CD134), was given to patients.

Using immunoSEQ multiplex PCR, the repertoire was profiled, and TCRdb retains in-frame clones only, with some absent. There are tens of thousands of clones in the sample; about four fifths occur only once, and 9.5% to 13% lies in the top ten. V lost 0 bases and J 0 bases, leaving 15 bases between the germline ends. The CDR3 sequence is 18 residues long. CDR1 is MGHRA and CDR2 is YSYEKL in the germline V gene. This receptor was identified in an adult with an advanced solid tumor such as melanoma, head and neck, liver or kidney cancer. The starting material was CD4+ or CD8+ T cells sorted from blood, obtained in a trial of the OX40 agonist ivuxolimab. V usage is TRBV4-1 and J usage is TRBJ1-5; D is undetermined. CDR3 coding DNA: TGCGCCAGCAGCCAAGATGCCCCGCAGACACTTAGCAATCAGCCCCAGCATTTT. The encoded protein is CASSQDAPQTLSNQPQHF.